Listed here are 10 T cell receptor beta chains from one sample, sequenced in a study of blood T cell repertoires in COVID-19. The protocol was immunoSEQ multiplex PCR, while the TCRdb copy is restricted to in-frame clones and leaves out a portion. The sample records 69,000 or so clones, nearly 90% being singletons. Sequenced: peripheral blood. These receptors were collected from a man aged 50-60 years with acute or convalescent COVID-19.

The gene calls are TRBV28 and TRBJ1-2; weak D call: TRBD1 (6 bases). The V end was cut by 11 bases, the J end by 5 bases, with 24 bases between. This CDR3 has 15 residues. CDR1 MDHEN and CDR2 SYDVKM come from the germline V gene. The CDR3 region has the DNA TGTGCCGCAACAGACCGGGCGACAGGCAGATATGGCTACACCTTC. Translated: CAATDRATGRYGYTF.

The gene calls are TRBV4-1 and TRBJ2-2, with 15 positions matching TRBD2. CDR1 and CDR2 (germline): MGHRA, YSYEKL. The CDR3 spans 18 residues. Trimming at V came to 1 base and at J to 7 bases, leaving 7 bases not matched to a gene. In DNA form, the CDR3 reads TGCGCCAGCAGCCAAGCGGCATTGGGACTAGCGGGAGGCGGGGAGCTGTTTTTT. Translation: CASSQAALGLAGGGELFF.

The chain links TRBV7-8 to TRBJ2-1; 11 positions match TRBD1. Unmatched junction bases numbered 6, after V lost 3 bases and J lost 8 bases. The germline CDR1 and CDR2 sequences are SGHVS and FQNEAQ. The CDR3 runs to 15 residues. This chain's CDR3 is CASSLGTGGIHEQFF. The CDR3 DNA reads TGTGCCAGCAGCTTGGGGACAGGGGGGATCCATGAGCAGTTCTTC.

The rearrangement uses TRBV9 and TRBJ2-3; D remains unclear. V shed 3 bases and J shed 0 bases, with 14 bases lying between them. In germline, CDR1 is SGDLS, CDR2 YYNGEE. The CDR3 extends over 16 amino acids. The DNA of the CDR3 is TGTGCCAGCAGCGACCAACGAAGCGATAGCACAGATACGCAGTATTTT. Protein product: CASSDQRSDSTDTQYF.

The V gene is TRBV19, the J gene TRBJ2-2; weak D call: TRBD1 (5 bases). V was trimmed by 3 bases and J by 2 bases, leaving 13 bases between them. The CDR3 totals 16 residues. CDR1 and CDR2 (germline): LNHDA, SQIVND (reference sequence). The CDR3: CASSMVGAHNTGELFF. The CDR3 DNA follows: TGTGCCAGTAGTATGGTAGGGGCGCATAACACCGGGGAGCTGTTTTTT.

The rearrangement uses TRBV5-8 and TRBJ1-3; D gene ambiguous. The CDR3 extends over 15 amino acids. Germline lookup yields CDR1 SGHTS and CDR2 YDEGEE. Trimming took off 2 bases at V and 0 bases at J, with 9 bases between the two ends. The CDR3 coding sequence is TGTGCCAGCAGCTTTCCTGAGGTCTCTGGAAACACCATATATTTT. It translates to CASSFPEVSGNTIYF.

For the CDR3, the DNA is TGTGCCACCAGTGTTACGGGAGCCGATTACGAGCAGTACTTC. Translating gives CATSVTGADYEQYF. This chain joins TRBV24-1 and TRBJ2-7; D is possibly TRBD2 (6 bases). Looked up from germline, CDR1 is KGHDR and CDR2 is SFDVKD. The length of the CDR3 is 14 residues. V lost 5 bases and J lost 4, with 14 bases in between.

The V call is TRBV19, the J call TRBJ1-4; tentative D call: TRBD1 (5 bases). Trimming took 5 bases from V and 12 from J, leaving 19 bases between them. The CDR3 runs 14 residues. Germline CDR1 LNHDA, CDR2 SQIVND (reference sequence). The CDR3 loop reads CASSETGGLGQLFF. In nucleotides, the CDR3 is TGTGCCAGTAGTGAAACGGGGGGGTTAGGGCAACTGTTTTTT.

The rearrangement joins TRBV5-1 to TRBJ2-7; 7 nucleotides line up with TRBD1. The CDR3 length is 15 residues. Trimming at V came to 3 bases and at J to 2 bases, leaving 8 bases not matched to a gene. Germline CDR1 and CDR2: SGHRS and YFSETQ. CDR3 bases: TGCGCCAGCAGCTCAAATTCCGGGACAGCCTACGAGCAGTACTTC. Amino acids: CASSSNSGTAYEQYF.

This clone occurred once. The V gene is TRBV14, the J gene TRBJ1-4; the D is unclear. The CDR3 length is 14 residues. The V gene's germline CDR1 is SGHDN and CDR2 FVKESK. Trimming cost V 3 bases and J 6 bases, with 11 bases left between them. The CDR3 sequence: CASSQPGEHEKLFF. The CDR3 region has the DNA TGTGCCAGCAGCCAGCCCGGGGAGCATGAAAAACTGTTTTTT.